These 26 T cell receptor beta chains were all obtained from the same sample, sequenced in a study of cytomegalovirus exposure and HLA in healthy donors. The PCR employed 60 Vbeta primers together with 13 Jbeta primers. This table comes from immunoSEQ multiplex PCR, and its TCRdb copy is limited to in-frame clones, with some not included. This sample has under 150,000 clones; 80% occur once, and the top ten carry 2% to 2.5%. The source material was PBMCs. Receptors originate from a man aged 25-40 years in good health and CMV-seronegative.

V usage is TRBV6-4 and J usage is TRBJ2-1; a possible D gene is TRBD2 (7 bases). CDR3 length equals 16 residues. V gave up 2 bases and J gave up 2 bases, with 13 bases separating them. Germline V gene lookup returns CDR1 MRHNA and CDR2 SNTAGT. CDR3 residues: CASSDGGAGTYNEQFF. DNA for the CDR3: TGTGCCAGCAGTGACGGGGGGGCAGGGACCTACAATGAGCAGTTCTTC.

The V and J genes are TRBV4-1 and TRBJ1-2; tentative D call: TRBD1 (5 bases). This CDR3 has 13 amino acids. Trimming stripped 1 base from V and 8 bases from J, with 11 bases between. The germline V gene encodes CDR1 MGHRA and CDR2 YSYEKL. CDR3 coding DNA: TGCGCCAGCAGCCAAGTGACAGTACGGGGCTACACCTTC. Translated: CASSQVTVRGYTF.

This clone has just a few counts. The chain couples TRBV4-1 to TRBJ2-1; D not certain. The CDR3 loop spans 13 amino acids. The ends were cut back, 2 bases at V and 6 bases at J, with 8 bases in the middle. From germline, CDR1 is MGHRA and CDR2 YSYEKL. The CDR3 region is CASSQNLANEQFF. CDR3 coding DNA: TGCGCCAGCAGCCAAAACTTAGCCAATGAGCAGTTCTTC.

This clone was seen just once. The chain links TRBV5-1 to TRBJ2-2, with 11 bases aligning to TRBD1. The CDR3 loop spans 15 amino acids. Germline CDR1 is SGHRS and CDR2 is YFSETQ. V dropped 3 bases and J dropped 4; count of bases not matched to a gene: 2. The CDR3 protein is CASSSGTGGTGELFF. CDR3 in DNA: TGCGCCAGCAGCTCCGGGACAGGGGGCACCGGGGAGCTGTTTTTT.

This sequence joins TRBV5-1 and TRBJ2-7; 16 positions match TRBD2. This CDR3 comprises 18 residues. The V gene end was trimmed by 1 base and the J gene end by 3 bases; junction bases not matched to a gene: 7. Germline V gene lookup returns CDR1 SGHRS and CDR2 YFSETQ. This CDR3 reads CASSLRGLAGGPNYEQYF. The CDR3 region has the DNA TGCGCCAGCAGCTTGCGGGGACTAGCGGGAGGGCCGAACTACGAGCAGTACTTC.

This rearrangement joins TRBV19 to TRBJ1-1; no definite D call. The CDR3 is 14 residues long. Trimming shortened V by 7 bases and J by 5 bases, and 17 bases separated the two germline ends. Germline V gives CDR1 LNHDA, CDR2 SQIVND (reference sequence). The DNA of the CDR3 is TGTGCCAGTACGGTCTGGGGAGAGCGTACTGAAGCTTTCTTT. This encodes CASTVWGERTEAFF.

V is TRBV5-4 and J is TRBJ1-2; D gene unclear. Trimming left V 0 bases short and J 10 bases short, with 10 bases between. The V gene's germline CDR1 is SGHNT and CDR2 YYREEE (reference sequence). The CDR3 consists of 12 residues. CDR3 DNA: TGTGCCAGCAGCTTGGCCGCGGGGTTCTACACCTTC. Translating gives CASSLAAGFYTF.

This clone has just a few counts. This sequence joins TRBV4-1 and TRBJ2-1; TRBD2 matches 9 bases. The CDR3 spans 16 residues. Germline loops: CDR1 MGHRA, CDR2 YSYEKL. V lost 2 bases, J lost 5 bases, and 7 bases stayed unmatched. The CDR3 DNA is TGCGCCAGCAGCCAACGACTAGCGGCTTTTAACAATGAGCAGTTCTTC. This translates into CASSQRLAAFNNEQFF.

CDR3 residues: CASIPGQGTYEQYF. The CDR3 DNA sequence: TGCGCCAGCATTCCGGGACAGGGAACCTACGAGCAGTACTTC. The rearrangement links TRBV10-2 to TRBJ2-7; 9 bases map to TRBD1. The junction had 6 bases not matched to a gene; V was cut back by 7 bases and J by 2 bases. The CDR3 length is 14 residues. The germline V gene encodes CDR1 WSHSY and CDR2 SAAADI.

CDR3 nucleotide sequence: TGTGCCAGCAGCTTGGCGGTCCCCGGGGATGAAAAACTGTTTTTT. Its translation: CASSLAVPGDEKLFF. The gene calls are TRBV5-6 and TRBJ1-4; unclear D gene. The V gene lost 0 bases and the J gene lost 6 bases, with 12 bases spanning the gap. CDR1 is SGHDT and CDR2 is YYEEEE in the germline V gene. The CDR3 length is 15 residues.

The gene calls are TRBV5-1 and TRBJ2-1; 15 nucleotides line up with TRBD2. The germline CDR1 and CDR2 sequences are SGHRS and YFSETQ. The CDR3 consists of 19 residues. With 4 bases clipped from V and 0 bases from J, the junction kept 8 bases outside the gene matches. The CDR3: CASSQPGLAGGSSYNEQFF. In DNA, the CDR3 is TGCGCCAGCAGCCAACCCGGACTAGCGGGAGGGAGCTCCTACAATGAGCAGTTCTTC.

This chain joins TRBV15 and TRBJ2-1; D possibly corresponds to TRBD2 (5 bases). Germline CDR1 LNHNV, CDR2 YYDKDF (reference sequence). The CDR3 spans 14 residues. The V and J ends lost 0 bases and 4 bases respectively, with 7 bases between them. CDR3: CATSREGSYNEQFF. The CDR3 region has the DNA TGTGCCACCAGCAGAGAAGGGAGTTACAATGAGCAGTTCTTC.

The chain links TRBV27 to TRBJ2-1, with TRBD1 matching 8 bases. V was clipped by 6 bases and J by 3 bases; unmatched bases: 10. Germline CDR1 is MNHEY and CDR2 is SMNVEV (reference sequence). The CDR3 loop spans 16 amino acids. For the CDR3, the DNA is TGTGCCAGCAGACCCTCGGACAGGGACCTCTACAATGAGCAGTTCTTC. Its translation is CASRPSDRDLYNEQFF.

This chain links TRBV28 with TRBJ1-3; perhaps TRBD1 as D (6 bases). Trimming cost V 5 bases and J 1 base, with 12 bases left between them. Germline CDR1 MDHEN, CDR2 SYDVKM. This CDR3 has 15 amino acids. CDR3 amino acids: CASSPQGKSGNTIYF. The CDR3 DNA reads as TGTGCCAGCAGTCCCCAGGGGAAGTCTGGAAACACCATATATTTT.

V is TRBV6-4 and J is TRBJ1-2; 7 bases are shared with TRBD1. The CDR3 is 15 residues long. V dropped 9 bases and J dropped 0; count of bases not matched to a gene: 10. The germline V gene encodes CDR1 MRHNA and CDR2 SNTAGT. The CDR3, as DNA: TGTGCCAGGGGACTAGGGGGCTTAGCTAACTATGGCTACACCTTC. This translates into CARGLGGLANYGYTF.

The genes are TRBV7-9 and TRBJ1-2; 8 bases align to TRBD1. This CDR3 has 14 amino acids. Germline-derived CDR1 and CDR2 are SEHNR and FQNEAQ (reference sequence). The J segment lost 3 bases and the V segment lost 4 bases, leaving 4 bases of the junction unmatched. The CDR3 DNA is TGTGCCAGCAGCTCTCGGACAGGGTACTATGGCTACACCTTC. Translated: CASSSRTGYYGYTF.

The gene calls are TRBV28 and TRBJ2-5; D not resolved. Germline loops: CDR1 MDHEN, CDR2 SYDVKM. The CDR3 spans 10 residues. CDR3 sequence reads: CAILCGTQYF. The CDR3 DNA reads TGTGCTATACTTTGCGGGACCCAGTACTTC.

J is TRBJ2-7 and V is TRBV21-1; TRBD1 reflects the table's D call only, with no check against the DNA. TRBV21-1 is a known pseudogene. The CDR3 is made up of 17 amino acids. This chain's CDR3 is CASSKGPLIAGIGEQYF. CDR3 coding DNA: TGTGCCAGCAGCAAAGGCCCCCTTATCGCAGGGATCGGCGAGCAGTACTTC.

V is TRBV4-1 and J is TRBJ2-5, with 9 nucleotides matching TRBD2. CDR1 MGHRA and CDR2 YSYEKL come from the germline V gene. The CDR3 consists of 17 residues. Trimming removed 0 bases from V and 5 bases from J; junction bases left unmatched: 10. The DNA of the CDR3 is TGCGCCAGCAGCCAAGATGGAACTAGCGGGCCACGGGAGACCCAGTACTTC. Translation: CASSQDGTSGPRETQYF.

This CDR3 reads CATSEGLDHTDTQYF. CDR3 nucleotides: TGTGCCACCAGCGAGGGACTAGACCACACAGATACGCAGTATTTT. The chain is built from TRBV15 and TRBJ2-3; 8 bases agree with TRBD2. CDR1 and CDR2 from the germline V gene are LNHNV and YYDKDF (reference sequence). CDR3 length: 15 residues. Unmatched junction bases numbered 6, after V lost 5 bases and J lost 2 bases.

The chain has TRBV5-1 and TRBJ2-2; TRBD1 is a possible D gene (6 bases). Germline assignment: CDR1 SGHRS and CDR2 YFSETQ. The CDR3 has 15 residues. The V end lost 0 bases, the J end lost 1 base, and 7 bases lay between the germline ends. The chain's CDR3 is CASSLVDRNTGELFF. In DNA, the CDR3 is TGCGCCAGCAGCTTGGTGGACAGGAACACCGGGGAGCTGTTTTTT. Based on the CDR3 plus reference TRBV5-1 and TRBJ2-2, the full variable domain is KAGVTQTPRYLIKTRGQQVTLSCSPISGHRSVSWYQQTPGQGLQFLFEYFSETQRNKGNFPGRFSGRQFSNSRSEMNVSTLELGDSALYLCASSLVDRNTGELFFGEGSRLTVL.

A few counts support this clone. CDR3 nucleotides: TGTGCCAGCAGTCGGGGTTTTGGAAACACCATATATTTT. This codes for CASSRGFGNTIYF. V and J are TRBV5-6 and TRBJ1-3; D not resolved. Germline V gene data show CDR1 as SGHDT and CDR2 as YYEEEE. The CDR3 consists of 13 residues. V lost 5 bases, J lost 3 bases, and 9 bases lay in between.

This clone was detected many times. The gene calls are TRBV9 and TRBJ2-7; 8 bases align to TRBD1. Germline CDR1 is SGDLS and CDR2 is YYNGEE. The CDR3 consists of 14 residues. J was trimmed by 7 bases and V by 4 bases; bases with no gene match: 10. This CDR3 reads CASSNLTGDGEQYF. The CDR3 region has the DNA TGTGCCAGCAGCAACTTGACAGGGGATGGGGAGCAGTACTTC.

This sequence joins TRBV27 and TRBJ2-7; D is uncertain. V lost 3 bases, J lost 7 bases, and 10 bases lay in between. Germline V gene lookup returns CDR1 MNHEY and CDR2 SMNVEV (reference sequence). This CDR3 has 12 residues. The CDR3 bases are TGTGCCAGCAGTTTTCCAGGCAGGGAGCAGTACTTC. Its translation is CASSFPGREQYF.

The V call is TRBV6-5, the J call TRBJ2-7, with D perhaps TRBD2 (6 bases). The germline V and J ends were trimmed by 6 bases and 5 bases, with 8 bases remaining between them. The CDR3 covers 11 residues. Germline V gene sequence: CDR1 MNHEY, CDR2 SVGAGI. As DNA, the CDR3 is TGTGCCAGCAGCGGGGGAGACGAGCAGTACTTC. This encodes CASSGGDEQYF.

The V gene is TRBV14, the J gene TRBJ2-7, with 7 positions matching TRBD2. The junction had 5 bases not matched to a gene; V was cut back by 2 bases and J by 1 base. The CDR3 is 15 residues long. Looked up from germline, CDR1 is SGHDN and CDR2 is FVKESK. The CDR3 DNA reads as TGTGCCAGCAGCCAACAGCGGGGCCGGTCCTACGAGCAGTACTTC. As protein: CASSQQRGRSYEQYF. Using reference TRBV14 and TRBJ2-7 for the parts outside the CDR3, the full variable domain is EAGVTQFPSHSVIEKGQTVTLRCDPISGHDNLYWYRRVMGKEIKFLLHFVKESKQDESGMPNNRFLAERTGGTYSTLKVQPAELEDSGVYFCASSQQRGRSYEQYFGPGTRLTVT.